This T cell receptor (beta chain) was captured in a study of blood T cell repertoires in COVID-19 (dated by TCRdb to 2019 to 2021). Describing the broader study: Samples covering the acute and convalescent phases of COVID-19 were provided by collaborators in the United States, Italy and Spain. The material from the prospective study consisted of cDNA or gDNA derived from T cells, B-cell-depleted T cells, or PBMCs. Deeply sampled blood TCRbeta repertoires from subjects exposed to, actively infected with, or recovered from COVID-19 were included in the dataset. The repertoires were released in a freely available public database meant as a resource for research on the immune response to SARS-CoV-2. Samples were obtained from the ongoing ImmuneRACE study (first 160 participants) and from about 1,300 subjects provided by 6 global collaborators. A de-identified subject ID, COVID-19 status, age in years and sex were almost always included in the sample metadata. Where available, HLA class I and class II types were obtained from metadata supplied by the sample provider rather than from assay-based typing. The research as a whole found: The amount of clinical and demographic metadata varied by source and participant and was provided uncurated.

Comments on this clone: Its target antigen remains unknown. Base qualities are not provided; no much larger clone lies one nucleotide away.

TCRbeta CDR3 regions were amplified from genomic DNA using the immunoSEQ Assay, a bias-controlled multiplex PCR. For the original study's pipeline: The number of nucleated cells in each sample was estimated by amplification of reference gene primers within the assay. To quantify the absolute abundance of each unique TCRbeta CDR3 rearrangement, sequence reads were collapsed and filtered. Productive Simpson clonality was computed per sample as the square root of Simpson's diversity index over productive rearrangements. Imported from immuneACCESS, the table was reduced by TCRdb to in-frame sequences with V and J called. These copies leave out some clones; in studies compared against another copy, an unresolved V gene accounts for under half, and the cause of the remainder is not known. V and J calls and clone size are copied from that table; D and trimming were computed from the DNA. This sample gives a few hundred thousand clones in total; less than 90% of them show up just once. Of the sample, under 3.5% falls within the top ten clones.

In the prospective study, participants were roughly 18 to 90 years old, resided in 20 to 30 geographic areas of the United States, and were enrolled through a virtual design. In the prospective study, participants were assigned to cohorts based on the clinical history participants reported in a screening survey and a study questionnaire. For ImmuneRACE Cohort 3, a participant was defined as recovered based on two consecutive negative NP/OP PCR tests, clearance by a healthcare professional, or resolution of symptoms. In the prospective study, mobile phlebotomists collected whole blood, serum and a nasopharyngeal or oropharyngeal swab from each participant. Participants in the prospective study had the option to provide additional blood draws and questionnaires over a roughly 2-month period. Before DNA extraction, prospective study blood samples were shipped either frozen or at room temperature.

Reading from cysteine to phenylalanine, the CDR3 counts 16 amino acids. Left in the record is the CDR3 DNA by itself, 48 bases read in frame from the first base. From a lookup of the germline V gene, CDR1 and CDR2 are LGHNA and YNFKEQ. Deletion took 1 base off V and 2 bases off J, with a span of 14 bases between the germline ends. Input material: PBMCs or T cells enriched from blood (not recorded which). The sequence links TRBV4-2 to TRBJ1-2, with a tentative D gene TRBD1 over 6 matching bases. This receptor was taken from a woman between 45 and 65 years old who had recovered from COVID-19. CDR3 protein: CASSQVFQGRNYGYTF. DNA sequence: TGTGCCAGCAGCCAAGTTTTCCAGGGGCGCAACTATGGCTACACCTTC.